The clone carrying this T cell receptor beta chain was seen only a few times. This CDR3 is 16 amino acids long. The germline gives CDR1 MNHGY, CDR2 SVAAGI. After removal of 8 bases from V and 5 bases from J, the junction contained 17 bases not matched to a gene. This sample was included in a study of patients and donors after allogeneic stem cell transplantation. TCRdb passed the RT-PCR reads through MiXCR, listing each CDR3 protein once. Seen here are roughly 800 distinct CDR3 sequences, less than 2.5% observed once, and the top ten hold 28%. The sample was blood, either unsorted or a sorted T cell fraction (not recorded which). The chain carries TRBV6-9 and TRBJ2-5, with TRBD1 matching over 7 bases. The receptor comes from a human donor who was either an allogeneic HSCT recipient or a stem cell or donor lymphocyte infusion donor (not recorded which). It is not recorded whose cells these are; they may come from a transplant donor. Here the CDR3 reads CASGFTRDRLMETQYF. The CDR3 DNA sequence: TGTGCCAGCGGCTTCACCCGGGACAGATTAATGGAGACCCAGTACTTC.